This note documents a single T cell receptor (beta chain) sequence. Distinct nucleotide sequences in the sample also encode this CDR3. The sample is drawn from a study of blood T cell repertoires in COVID-19. Study processing details: Counts of nucleated cells, estimated from reference gene primer amplification, were obtained. Measured with immunoSEQ multiplex PCR; TCRdb has only the in-frame clones, and not every one. V and J calls and clone size follow that table, whereas D and trimming were derived from the DNA. The sample gives 250,000 to 300,000 clones, about 93% of which show up once; roughly 1.1% is in the top ten. Germline V gives CDR1 MNHEY, CDR2 SMNVEV (reference sequence). The CDR3 length is 16 residues. Trimming cost V 2 bases and J 2 bases; bases outside gene matches: 2.

Source material: PBMCs or T cells enriched from blood (not recorded which). The rearrangement joins TRBV27 to TRBJ2-2; 10 bases are shared with TRBD2. The clonotype originates from a woman aged 30 to 39 who had recovered from COVID-19. CDR3 coding DNA: TGTGCCAGCAGTTTACTAGCGGGAGTAAACACCGGGGAGCTGTTTTTT. It specifies CASSLLAGVNTGELFF.